Included here is one T cell receptor beta chain sequence, with context. Antigen specificity is unknown. The data were taken from a study of T cell responses to AZD1222 COVID-19 vaccine. As for the study in general: Recipients boosted at about 4 weeks or about 12 weeks are pooled. Study observations and caveats: Increased Spike-specific TCR breadth and depth were observed after two AZD1222 doses.

The repertoire was sequenced with immunoSEQ multiplex PCR; TCRdb's copy has only in-frame clones and lacks some. The sample has under 150,000 clones, about 94% seen once. V gave up 6 bases and J gave up 0 bases, with 2 bases separating them. CDR1 and CDR2 from the germline V gene are MNHEY and SMNVEV (reference sequence). CDR3 length equals 11 residues. This rearrangement joins TRBV27 to TRBJ1-2; D not resolved. This TCR derives from an adult in good health. The sequenced sample was peripheral blood, obtained on day 0 of AZD1222 vaccination. The CDR3 region is CASSPNYGYTF. The CDR3, as DNA: TGTGCCAGCAGCCCTAACTATGGCTACACCTTC.